This T cell receptor (beta chain) stems from a study of cytomegalovirus exposure and HLA in healthy donors. Study-level information: Inside one of the first data releases sat around 85 million unique TCRs taken from HLA-typed donors. The study placed 70% to 85% of its approximately 430 genotyped donors in the Caucasian-associated ancestry cluster. Study results and caveats: A later analysis reportedly found that, within productive TCRs, an Asian-associated ancestry cluster had fewer N-insertions than the mean observed across the roughly 630 donors. Sequencing likely caused a cluster of highly shared sequence variants.

The germline V gene encodes CDR1 SGHDT and CDR2 YYEEEE. The ends were cut back, 4 bases at V and 4 bases at J, with 14 bases in the middle. This CDR3 contains 14 residues. In the PCR, 60 Vbeta and 13 Jbeta primers were used. Clones were read by immunoSEQ multiplex PCR, and TCRdb kept only the in-frame ones, dropping some. The sample lists approximately 110,000 clones, around 77% seen once, with 3.7% in the top ten. On this clone itself: Its antigen is not identified.

The source material was PBMCs. The V and J genes are TRBV5-6 and TRBJ1-2; unclear D gene. This sequence originates from a human donor in good health. CDR3 nucleotide sequence: TGTGCCAGCAGCCCGGCTGGAGTCGTCTATGGCTACACCTTC. Its translation: CASSPAGVVYGYTF. Based on the CDR3 plus reference TRBV5-6 and TRBJ1-2, the full variable domain is DAGVTQSPTHLIKTRGQQVTLRCSPKSGHDTVSWYQQALGQGPQFIFQYYEEEERQRGNFPDRFSGHQFPNYSSELNVNALLLGDSALYLCASSPAGVVYGYTFGSGTRLTVV.